What follows describes a single T cell receptor beta chain. This clone appeared once. What antigen it recognizes has not been identified. Base qualities are missing; no much larger clone stands one base away. No immune events, such as infections, were documented for the healthy donors during the collection period. Time-dependent variance in a beta-binomial model of T-cell clone differential abundance was calibrated using healthy-donor blood repertoires as a training cohort. The training cohort included 10 or so healthy donors, of whom 3 were female and 7 were male. On average the donors were 43 years old, and their ages spanned roughly 25 to 70 years. Obtained from a commercial supplier, whole blood was collected from each healthy donor at three time points set two to three weeks apart. For immunosequencing, genomic DNA was extracted from whole blood that had not been sorted. This specimen comes from a study of identifying expanded T cells in peripheral blood (dated by TCRdb to about 2019). For the wider study: Technical replicates were generated by sequencing separate aliquots of the same genomic DNA pool, with four replicates compared pairwise. Study-wide findings and limitations: Both the number of clones called differentially abundant and the false-positive rate were significantly reduced by the beta-binomial model across all healthy-donor time intervals. The authors expected that over much longer intervals, such as months to years, biological variance in healthy repertoires might increase even further. The binomial model flagged around 1.2 differentially abundant clones between technical replicates but roughly 15 over around two weeks and approximately 18 over about four weeks. For all healthy donors, the variance in clone template counts between approximately 2-week samples rose significantly as total template count increased.

From a lookup of the germline V gene, CDR1 and CDR2 are MGHDK and SYGVNS. The junction shows trimming of 3 bases on V and 6 bases on J, and the gene matches do not reach 5 bases of it. The CDR3 covers 14 residues, taking in both the cysteine and the phenylalanine. Only the CDR3 region is kept as DNA, spanning 42 bases read in frame from base 1. TCRbeta CDR3 regions were profiled by bias-controlled multiplex PCR amplification of genomic DNA with the immunoSEQ Assay. In the original analysis: The absolute abundance of each unique TCRbeta CDR3 region was quantified after sequences were collapsed and filtered. Two models were used to test differential abundance: a binomial model (Fisher-equivalent) and a beta-binomial model that adds time-dependent variance fitted from healthy donors. Clones with fewer than 5 combined templates were removed, and differential abundance was called for clones with a Benjamini-Hochberg FDR below 0.01. Using the form v = (b*log(k)+a)^2, the beta-binomial variance was modeled as a function of the total template count across the two samples. TCRdb limited this immuneACCESS table to in-frame rearrangements with V and J called. A share of clones is missing; checked studies link under half to unresolved V genes, and the rest is unexplained. That table is the source of V, J and clone size, and D and trimming were worked out from the DNA. This sample holds 83,000 or so clones; roughly 90% were observed only once. The ten largest account for about 3.9% of the sample.

The source material was blood. The receptor was derived from a person aged 18-70 years in good health. The receptor chain draws on TRBV25-1 and TRBJ1-1; TRBD1 matches 9 bases in the middle. In nucleotide form, the sequence is TGTGCCAGCAGTGATCCGGGACAGGGCCCTGAAGCTTTCTTT. Its protein reads: CASSDPGQGPEAFF.